These 12 T cell receptor beta chains came from one sample sequenced in a study of T cell changes during pregnancy in multiple sclerosis. The repertoire was sequenced with immunoSEQ multiplex PCR; TCRdb's copy has only in-frame clones and lacks some. The table records tens of thousands of clones, 70% to 90% of them present only once. The source was CD4+ T cells from peripheral blood mononuclear cells, collected after pregnancy. The receptor set was obtained from a female donor with multiple sclerosis, enrolled in a pregnancy study.

This rearrangement joins TRBV5-1 to TRBJ2-3, with TRBD1 matching 7 bases. Trimming took 4 bases from V and 3 from J; bases not matched to a gene: 17. Germline CDR1 SGHRS, CDR2 YFSETQ. The CDR3 loop spans 18 amino acids. The DNA for the CDR3 is TGCGCCAGCAGCCACCTTGGGGCGAGACAGGGCGCTACAGATACGCAGTATTTT. As protein: CASSHLGARQGATDTQYF.

The chain is built from TRBV27 and TRBJ2-5; TRBD2 matches 11 bases. Trimming removed 5 bases from V and 4 bases from J; junction bases left unmatched: 18. Germline V gives CDR1 MNHEY, CDR2 SMNVEV (reference sequence). The CDR3 length is 19 residues. The CDR3 sequence is CASSPFFPTSGGAVETQYF. The CDR3 nucleotides are TGTGCCAGCAGTCCCTTCTTTCCTACTAGCGGGGGTGCCGTAGAGACCCAGTACTTC.

The gene calls are TRBV2 and TRBJ1-4, with D possibly TRBD1 on 6 matching bases. This CDR3 is built from 15 residues. V gave up 7 bases and J gave up 7 bases, with 19 bases separating them. Germline V gene data show CDR1 as SNHLY and CDR2 as FYNNEI. The CDR3 here is CASTIGGAFSEKLFF. The DNA for the CDR3 is TGTGCCAGCACCATAGGGGGGGCCTTCTCTGAAAAACTGTTTTTT. Together with reference TRBV2 and TRBJ1-4, the CDR3 gives the full variable domain: EPEVTQTPSHQVTQMGQEVILRCVPISNHLYFYWYRQILGQKVEFLVSFYNNEISEKSEIFDDQFSVERPDGSNFTLKIRSTKLEDSAMYFCASTIGGAFSEKLFFGSGTQLSVL.

V usage is TRBV2 and J usage is TRBJ1-2; a possible D gene is TRBD1 (5 bases). CDR3 length: 12 amino acids. V lost 5 bases and J 6 bases, leaving 10 bases between the germline ends. From germline, CDR1 is SNHLY and CDR2 FYNNEI. CDR3 coding DNA: TGTGCCAGCAGTATCCAGGGAAATGGCTACACCTTC. This codes for CASSIQGNGYTF.

This clone appeared a single time. The V gene is TRBV6-5, the J gene TRBJ1-1; D perhaps matches TRBD1 (5 bases). The ends were cut back, 2 bases at V and 0 bases at J, with 13 bases in the middle. This CDR3 comprises 16 residues. Looked up from germline, CDR1 is MNHEY and CDR2 is SVGAGI. DNA of the CDR3: TGTGCCAGCAGTTACCTAGGACACCGATTGAACACTGAAGCTTTCTTT. Its translation is CASSYLGHRLNTEAFF.

This clone has only a few counts. J is TRBJ1-2 and V is TRBV7-2; D call uncertain. This CDR3 has 14 amino acids. Germline CDR1 and CDR2: SGHTA and FQGNSA. Deletions cut 5 bases from V and 3 bases from J, with 13 bases between. The CDR3, as DNA: TGTGCCAGCAGCCAGAGGTTCAGCCACTATGGCTACACCTTC. Translated, it gives CASSQRFSHYGYTF.

The chain recombines TRBV2 with TRBJ1-5; possible D gene TRBD1, 6 bases. The CDR3 is made up of 14 amino acids. The V end lost 8 bases, the J end lost 2 bases, and 13 bases lay between the germline ends. Germline V gene data show CDR1 as SNHLY and CDR2 as FYNNEI. CDR3 coding DNA: TGTGCCAGCCAGAGGGGGATAGGCAATCAGCCCCAGCATTTT. Translated, it gives CASQRGIGNQPQHF.

This clone was found once. The V call is TRBV5-1, the J call TRBJ2-1, with 7 bases fitting TRBD1. In germline, CDR1 is SGHRS, CDR2 YFSETQ. CDR3 size: 15 residues. V was clipped by 0 bases and J by 7 bases; unmatched bases: 7. The CDR3 region has the DNA TGCGCCAGCAGCTTGGTGGCAGGGGGTGGAAATGAGCAGTTCTTC. Translating it yields CASSLVAGGGNEQFF.

The chain employs TRBV27 and TRBJ1-2; possible D gene TRBD1, 5 bases. The CDR3 contains 13 residues. Germline V gene sequence: CDR1 MNHEY, CDR2 SMNVEV (reference sequence). The V end was cut by 3 bases, the J end by 8 bases, with 13 bases between. CDR3 bases: TGTGCCAGCAGTTTCACAGGCCGCGAGGGCTACACCTTC. It yields the protein CASSFTGREGYTF.

The genes are TRBV18 and TRBJ1-2, with TRBD1 identical over 7 bases. The V segment lost 2 bases and the J segment 6 bases; nucleotides outside the gene matches: 3. Germline lookup yields CDR1 KGHSH and CDR2 LQKENI. The CDR3 is 13 amino acids. The chain's CDR3 is CASSPSRGDGYTF. The DNA for the CDR3 is TGTGCCAGCTCACCAAGCAGGGGGGATGGCTACACCTTC.

The V gene is TRBV11-2, the J gene TRBJ2-1; 7 bases are shared with TRBD1. Germline V gives CDR1 SGHAT, CDR2 FQNNGV. The CDR3 loop spans 14 amino acids. The V segment lost 5 bases and the J segment 5 bases; nucleotides outside the gene matches: 6. The CDR3 spells CASSPGTANNEQFF. The CDR3 nucleotides read TGTGCCAGCAGCCCCGGGACAGCGAACAATGAGCAGTTCTTC.

In this sample, this clone turned up once. This chain joins TRBV5-1 and TRBJ2-2; a weak D match, TRBD2 (6 bases). V was trimmed by 5 bases and J by 0 bases, leaving 8 bases between them. The germline CDR1 and CDR2 sequences are SGHRS and YFSETQ. CDR3 size: 14 residues. DNA of the CDR3: TGCGCCAGCAGGCGGGAATCGAACACCGGGGAGCTGTTTTTT. This translates into CASRRESNTGELFF.